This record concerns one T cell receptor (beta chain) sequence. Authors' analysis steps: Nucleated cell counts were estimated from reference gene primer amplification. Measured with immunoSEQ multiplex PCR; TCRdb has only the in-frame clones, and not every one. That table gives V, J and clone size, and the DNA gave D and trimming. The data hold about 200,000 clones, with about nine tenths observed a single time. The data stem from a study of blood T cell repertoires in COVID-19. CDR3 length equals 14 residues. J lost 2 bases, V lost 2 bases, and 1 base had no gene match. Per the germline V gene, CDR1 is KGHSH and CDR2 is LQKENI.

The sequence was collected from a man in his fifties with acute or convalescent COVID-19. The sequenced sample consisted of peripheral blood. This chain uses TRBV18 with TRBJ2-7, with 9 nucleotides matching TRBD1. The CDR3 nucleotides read TGTGCCAGCTCACCAGGGACAGGGACCTACGAGCAGTACGTC. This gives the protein CASSPGTGTYEQYV.